These T cell receptor beta chains were read from a single sample in a study of cytomegalovirus exposure and HLA in healthy donors. Clones were sequenced by immunoSEQ multiplex PCR, and TCRdb holds only the in-frame ones, with some missing. The profile shows about 160,000 clones, roughly 76% of them singletons. The material sequenced was PBMCs. The source is a woman in her forties or fifties in good health and CMV-seronegative. Each CDR3 is given with its conserved first and last residue. Each record gives: V gene, J gene, D gene, clone size, CDR3 protein, CDR3 DNA. A D gene is named only where the DNA matches it firmly. Where a row states a size, it is once, few, many or the class of an expanded clone; other rows omit it.

TRBV7-9,TRBJ1-1,TRBD1,once,CSSSLLGQGAFF,TGTTCCAGCAGCTTACTCGGACAGGGAGCTTTCTTT
TRBV6-1,TRBJ1-1,NA,NA,CASRLHNTEAFF,TGTGCCAGCAGATTACATAACACTGAAGCTTTCTTT
TRBV19,TRBJ1-5,NA,NA,CASRGDHQPQHF,TGTGCCAGTCGGGGGGATCATCAGCCCCAGCATTTT
TRBV7-2,TRBJ2-3,NA,once,CASSLARSDTQYF,TGTGCCAGCAGCTTAGCCCGGTCAGATACGCAGTATTTT
TRBV5-8,TRBJ2-7,NA,NA,CASSLWTARSGEQYF,TGTGCCAGCAGCTTGTGGACGGCTCGATCGGGAGAGCAGTACTTC
TRBV11-3,TRBJ2-2,NA,NA,CASSLVGQVDTGELFF,TGTGCCAGCAGCTTAGTTGGTCAGGTAGACACCGGGGAGCTGTTTTTT
TRBV29-1,TRBJ2-7,TRBD1,NA,CSAQRPDRGTYEQYF,TGCAGCGCGCAGCGCCCTGACAGGGGTACCTACGAGCAGTACTTC
TRBV2,TRBJ1-4,NA,once,CASLAGRSTNEKLFF,TGTGCCAGCCTCGCGGGGCGATCAACTAATGAAAAACTGTTTTTT
TRBV27,TRBJ2-7,NA,NA,CASSPGWEEYSYEQYF,TGTGCCAGCAGCCCGGGTTGGGAGGAGTATTCCTACGAGCAGTACTTC
TRBV7-9,TRBJ2-7,TRBD1,NA,CASSLGQGIREQYF,TGTGCCAGCAGCCTGGGACAGGGGATTCGCGAGCAGTACTTC
TRBV2,TRBJ1-5,TRBD1,NA,CASRYRGLNQPQHF,TGTGCCAGCAGATACAGGGGCCTCAATCAGCCCCAGCATTTT
TRBV4-1,TRBJ1-5,NA,NA,CASSQDRWTVNQPQHF,TGCGCCAGCAGCCAAGATCGTTGGACAGTTAATCAGCCCCAGCATTTT
TRBV25-1,TRBJ1-2,TRBD1,NA,CASSVQGGRNSYGYTF,TGTGCCAGCAGTGTTCAGGGGGGCAGAAATTCCTATGGCTACACCTTC
TRBV19,TRBJ1-3,TRBD1,NA,CASSPDRDFTIYF,TGTGCCAGTAGTCCGGACAGGGATTTCACCATATATTTT
TRBV2,TRBJ1-1,NA,NA,CASRNRASTEAFF,TGTGCCAGCAGAAACAGGGCGAGCACTGAAGCTTTCTTT
TRBV28,TRBJ2-5,NA,NA,CASSPGEGETKEQYF,TGTGCCAGCAGCCCGGGAGAGGGAGAGACGAAAGAGCAGTACTTC
TRBV7-2,TRBJ2-2,TRBD1,NA,CASSLASTGGPNTGELFF,TGTGCCAGCAGCTTAGCGTCAACAGGGGGGCCGAACACCGGGGAGCTGTTTTTT
TRBV29-1,TRBJ2-1,NA,once,CSVEDSGYNEQFF,TGCAGCGTTGAAGATTCAGGCTACAATGAGCAGTTCTTC
TRBV6-6,TRBJ2-2,NA,NA,CASSYSRDTGELFF,TGTGCCAGCAGTTACTCCAGGGACACCGGGGAGCTGTTTTTT
TRBV2,TRBJ1-6,NA,NA,CASRRELDSPLHF,TGTGCCAGCAGGAGGGAATTGGATTCACCCCTCCACTTT
TRBV5-4,TRBJ2-7,TRBD1,NA,CASSLPQGAIEQYF,TGTGCCAGCAGCTTACCGCAGGGGGCCATTGAGCAGTACTTC
TRBV20-1,TRBJ2-7,TRBD2,few,CSAIAGRQYF,TGCAGTGCAATAGCGGGACGGCAGTACTTC
TRBV4-2,TRBJ2-7,NA,few,CASSQGLGLFTGYEQYF,TGTGCCAGCAGCCAGGGATTGGGACTTTTTACCGGATACGAGCAGTACTTC
TRBV18,TRBJ2-3,NA,NA,CASSPSGGDTQYF,TGTGCCAGCTCACCAAGCGGAGGAGATACGCAGTATTTT
TRBV11-2,TRBJ2-7,TRBD2,NA,CASSQSSGPGYEQYF,TGTGCCAGCAGCCAATCTAGCGGGCCCGGCTACGAGCAGTACTTC
TRBV7-2,TRBJ2-1,NA,NA,CASSWAVTLDNEQFF,TGTGCCAGCAGCTGGGCAGTAACACTAGACAATGAGCAGTTCTTC
TRBV11-2,TRBJ1-6,TRBD1,NA,CASSTRQGKGSPLHF,TGTGCCAGCAGCACTAGACAGGGAAAGGGTTCACCCCTCCACTTT
TRBV13,TRBJ1-2,NA,NA,CASSLGPGGYGYTF,TGTGCCAGCAGCTTAGGCCCCGGGGGCTATGGCTACACCTTC
TRBV7-9,TRBJ1-4,TRBD1,few,CSSSLQGVELFF,TGTTCCAGCAGCTTACAGGGGGTTGAACTGTTTTTT
TRBV5-5,TRBJ2-7,NA,once,CASSFVRADLLRAVNF,TGTGCCAGCAGCTTCGTGCGGGCAGACCTCCTACGTGCAGTGAACTTC
TRBV14,TRBJ2-5,TRBD2,NA,CASSQGSGLGQETQYF,TGTGCCAGCAGCCAAGGTTCGGGACTAGGACAAGAGACCCAGTACTTC
TRBV9,TRBJ2-6,TRBD1,NA,CASSAKTGGFGANVLTF,TGTGCCAGCAGCGCTAAGACAGGGGGCTTTGGGGCCAACGTCCTGACTTTC
TRBV7-9,TRBJ2-1,TRBD2,NA,CASSPGLAEDNEQFF,TGTGCCAGCAGCCCGGGACTAGCGGAGGACAATGAGCAGTTCTTC
TRBV18,TRBJ2-6,NA,NA,CASSPKAASVLTF,TGTGCCAGCTCACCGAAGGCGGCAAGCGTCCTGACTTTC
TRBV7-2,TRBJ1-4,TRBD1,NA,CASSYRDRGMYEKLFF,TGTGCCAGCAGCTATCGTGACAGGGGCATGTATGAAAAACTGTTTTTT
TRBV18,TRBJ1-4,TRBD1,NA,CASSPRQGNEKLFF,TGTGCCAGCTCACCCAGACAGGGGAATGAAAAACTGTTTTTT
TRBV19,TRBJ1-5,TRBD1,NA,CASTQRTGAQPQHF,TGTGCCAGTACCCAGCGGACAGGGGCCCAGCCCCAGCATTTT
TRBV30,TRBJ2-1,NA,NA,CAWSVASNEQFF,TGTGCCTGGAGTGTAGCGAGTAACGAGCAGTTCTTC
TRBV6-6,TRBJ2-4,NA,NA,CASSRQTAINIQYF,TGTGCCAGCAGTCGACAGACAGCTATAAACATTCAGTACTTC
TRBV7-9,TRBJ2-1,TRBD2,NA,CASSLDGRALNEQFF,TGTGCCAGCAGCTTAGACGGGAGGGCCTTGAATGAGCAGTTCTTC
TRBV11-2,TRBJ2-7,TRBD2,once,CASSPRRLALDEQYF,TGTGCCAGCAGCCCCCGGAGACTAGCGCTGGACGAGCAGTACTTC
TRBV15,TRBJ1-1,NA,NA,CATSQGRGHTEAFF,TGTGCCACCAGCCAGGGCAGGGGTCATACTGAAGCTTTCTTT
TRBV7-8,TRBJ2-1,NA,NA,CASSLWGQGFSNEQFF,TGTGCCAGCAGCTTATGGGGGCAGGGGTTTAGTAATGAGCAGTTCTTC
TRBV6-1,TRBJ1-2,TRBD1,NA,CASSSAGGYGYTF,TGTGCCAGCAGTTCGGCAGGGGGCTATGGCTACACCTTC
TRBV19,TRBJ2-7,NA,NA,CASSAGQKNYEQYF,TGTGCCAGTAGTGCCGGACAGAAAAATTACGAGCAGTACTTC
TRBV4-1,TRBJ2-1,TRBD2,NA,CASSQAAGGPYFEQFF,TGCGCCAGCAGCCAAGCAGCGGGAGGGCCATATTTTGAGCAGTTCTTC
TRBV28,TRBJ1-5,TRBD1,NA,CASSWTGTGNQPQHF,TGTGCCAGCAGCTGGACAGGGACTGGAAATCAGCCCCAGCATTTT
TRBV5-4,TRBJ2-5,NA,NA,CASSFRGQETQYF,TGTGCCAGCAGCTTCCGGGGCCAAGAGACCCAGTACTTC
TRBV7-2,TRBJ2-5,TRBD1,NA,CASSLLWGQQETQYF,TGTGCCAGCAGCTTACTCTGGGGACAGCAAGAGACCCAGTACTTC
TRBV6-1,TRBJ1-2,TRBD1,NA,CASSEAGQGAVGYTF,TGTGCCAGCAGTGAAGCTGGACAGGGGGCTGTAGGCTACACCTTC
TRBV10-1,TRBJ2-3,TRBD2,NA,CASSEPKTSGGQTILTDTQYF,TGCGCCAGCAGTGAGCCTAAGACTAGCGGGGGCCAGACTATCCTCACAGATACGCAGTATTTT
TRBV9,TRBJ2-7,TRBD2,NA,CASSVWSSGDISYEQYF,TGTGCCAGCAGCGTCTGGTCTAGCGGGGACATCTCCTACGAGCAGTACTTC
TRBV7-9,TRBJ2-5,NA,few,CASSLGQGQETQYF,TGTGCCAGCAGCTTAGGGCAGGGCCAAGAGACCCAGTACTTC